Listed below are T cell receptor beta chains from one sample, sequenced in a study of cytotoxic CD8 clonotypes in ibrutinib-treated CLL. TCRdb's table, derived via immunoSEQ multiplex PCR, lists solely in-frame clones and lacks some. The table shows roughly 63,000 clones, with 45% to 65% occurring only once. The sample consisted of PBMCs, taken after 12 months of ibrutinib treatment. These receptors came from a human donor with chronic lymphocytic leukemia. CDR3s include the opening cysteine and the closing phenylalanine or tryptophan. D genes are given only for firm matches. Clone size is shown for a subset of rows, as once, few, many or a class of expanded clone.

d_call	clone_size	v_call	j_call	cdr3_aa	cdr3_nt
TRBD1	NA	TRBV29-1	TRBJ2-1	CSVTPGQRFGEQFF	TGCAGCGTAACTCCGGGACAGCGCTTTGGTGAGCAGTTCTTC
NA	many	TRBV18	TRBJ1-2	CASSQGEVGYTF	TGTGCCAGCTCACAGGGGGAAGTTGGCTACACCTTC
NA	few	TRBV5-4	TRBJ2-6	CASSPSMRGRANVLTF	TGTGCCAGCAGCCCATCGATGAGGGGAAGGGCCAACGTCCTGACTTTC
TRBD1	NA	TRBV27	TRBJ2-7	CASSSGQGATIPYEQYF	TGTGCCAGCAGCTCTGGACAGGGGGCGACCATTCCCTACGAGCAGTACTTC
TRBD1	NA	TRBV7-2	TRBJ1-2	CASTTGAGGYTF	TGTGCCAGCACCACAGGGGCAGGCGGCTACACCTTC
NA	NA	TRBV2	TRBJ2-7	CASSLLSGAGYEQYF	TGTGCCAGCAGTTTATTGTCAGGGGCGGGCTACGAGCAGTACTTC
TRBD1	NA	TRBV19	TRBJ2-3	CASSTTGQGWSTDTQYF	TGTGCCAGTAGTACAACGGGACAGGGGTGGTCTACAGATACGCAGTATTTT
NA	NA	TRBV28	TRBJ2-7	CASSSEVYEQYF	TGTGCCAGCAGTTCGGAAGTCTACGAGCAGTACTTC
TRBD1	many	TRBV5-6	TRBJ2-5	CASSEGDRVETQYF	TGTGCCAGCAGCGAGGGAGACAGGGTTGAGACCCAGTACTTC
NA	few	TRBV9	TRBJ1-1	CASSVEGEGDCF	TGTGCCAGCAGCGTAGAAGGGGAGGGGGATTGCTTT
TRBD2	NA	TRBV7-6	TRBJ2-1	CASSLAGSGGAYNEQFF	TGTGCCAGCAGCTTAGCTGGAAGCGGGGGGGCATACAATGAGCAGTTCTTC
NA	NA	TRBV14	TRBJ2-2	CASSQDLMTGELFF	TGTGCCAGCAGCCAAGATTTGATGACCGGGGAGCTGTTTTTT
NA	NA	TRBV6-5	TRBJ2-7	CASSRAGFYEQYF	TGTGCCAGCAGTCGAGCAGGGTTTTACGAGCAGTACTTC
NA	NA	TRBV14	TRBJ1-2	CASSPGRYGYTF	TGTGCCAGCAGCCCCGGGCGGTATGGCTACACCTTC
TRBD1	few	TRBV18	TRBJ2-5	CASSSATGVIETQYF	TGTGCCAGCTCATCCGCGACAGGGGTGATAGAGACCCAGTACTTC
NA	NA	TRBV6-1	TRBJ2-7	CASSEAAGYYEQYF	TGTGCCAGCAGTGAGGCGGCCGGCTACTACGAGCAGTACTTC
TRBD2	NA	TRBV29-1	TRBJ2-2	CSVERYSGTHTGELFF	TGCAGCGTTGAAAGGTATAGCGGGACACACACCGGGGAGCTGTTTTTT
TRBD1	NA	TRBV6-5	TRBJ2-1	CASSPGGFGEQFF	TGTGCCAGCAGTCCAGGGGGCTTTGGTGAGCAGTTCTTC
NA	NA	TRBV7-2	TRBJ1-5	CASSLQPGVQPQHF	TGTGCCAGCAGCTTACAGCCCGGCGTCCAGCCCCAGCATTTT
NA	NA	TRBV7-2	TRBJ1-1	CASSFLRGNTEAFF	TGTGCCAGCAGCTTCCTCCGGGGGAACACTGAAGCTTTCTTT
TRBD2	NA	TRBV4-2	TRBJ2-1	CASSQGLADLNEQFF	TGTGCCAGCAGCCAGGGACTAGCGGACCTTAATGAGCAGTTCTTC
TRBD1	NA	TRBV7-9	TRBJ1-5	CASSLGTGDQPQHF	TGTGCCAGCAGCTTAGGGACAGGGGATCAGCCCCAGCATTTT
NA	NA	TRBV6-5	TRBJ2-3	CASSYIGDTQYF	TGTGCCAGCAGTTACATCGGGGATACGCAGTATTTT